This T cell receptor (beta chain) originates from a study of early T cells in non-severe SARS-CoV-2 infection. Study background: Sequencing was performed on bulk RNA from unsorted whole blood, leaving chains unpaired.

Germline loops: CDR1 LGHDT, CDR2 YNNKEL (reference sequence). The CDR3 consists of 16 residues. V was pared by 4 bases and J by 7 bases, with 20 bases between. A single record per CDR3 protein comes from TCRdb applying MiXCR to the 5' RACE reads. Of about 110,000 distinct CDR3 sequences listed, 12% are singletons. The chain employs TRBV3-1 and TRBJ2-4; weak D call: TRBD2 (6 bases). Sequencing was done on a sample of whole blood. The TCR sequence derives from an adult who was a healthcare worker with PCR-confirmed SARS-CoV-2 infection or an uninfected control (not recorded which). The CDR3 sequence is CASSPRLVGDKNIQYF. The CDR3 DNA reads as TGTGCCAGCAGCCCGCGACTAGTTGGGGATAAGAACATTCAGTACTTC.